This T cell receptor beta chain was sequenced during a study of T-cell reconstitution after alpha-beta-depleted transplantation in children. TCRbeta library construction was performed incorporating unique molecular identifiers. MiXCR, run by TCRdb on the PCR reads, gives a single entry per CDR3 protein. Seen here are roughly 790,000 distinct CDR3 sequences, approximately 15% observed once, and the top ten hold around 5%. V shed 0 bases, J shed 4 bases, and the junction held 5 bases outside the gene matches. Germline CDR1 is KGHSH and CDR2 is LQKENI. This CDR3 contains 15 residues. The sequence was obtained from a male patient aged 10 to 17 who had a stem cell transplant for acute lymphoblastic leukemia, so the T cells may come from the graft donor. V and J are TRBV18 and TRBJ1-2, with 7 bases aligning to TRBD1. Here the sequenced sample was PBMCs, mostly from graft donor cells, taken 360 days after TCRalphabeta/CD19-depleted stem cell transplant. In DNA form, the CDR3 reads TGTGCCAGCTCACCACCCCGACAGGGCCCCTATGGCTACACCTTC. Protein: CASSPPRQGPYGYTF.